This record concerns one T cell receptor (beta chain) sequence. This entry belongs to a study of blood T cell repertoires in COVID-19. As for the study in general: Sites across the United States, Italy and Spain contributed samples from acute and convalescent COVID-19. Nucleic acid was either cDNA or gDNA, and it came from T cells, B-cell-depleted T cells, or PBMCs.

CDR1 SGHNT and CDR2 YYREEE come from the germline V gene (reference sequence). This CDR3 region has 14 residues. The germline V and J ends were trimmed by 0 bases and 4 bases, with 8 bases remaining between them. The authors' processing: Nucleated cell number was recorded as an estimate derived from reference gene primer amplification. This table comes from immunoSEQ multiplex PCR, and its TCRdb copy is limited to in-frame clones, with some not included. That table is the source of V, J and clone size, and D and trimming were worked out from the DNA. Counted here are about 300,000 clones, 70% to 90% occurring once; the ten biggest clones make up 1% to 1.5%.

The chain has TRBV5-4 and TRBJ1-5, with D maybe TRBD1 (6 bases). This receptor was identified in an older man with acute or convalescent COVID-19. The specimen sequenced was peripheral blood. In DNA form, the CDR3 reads TGTGCCAGCAGCTTGGAGGGGACAAATCAGCCCCAGCATTTT. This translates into CASSLEGTNQPQHF.